A single sample is the source of the 21 T cell receptor beta chains below, sequenced in a study of T cells in localized non-small cell lung cancer. The repertoire was sequenced with immunoSEQ multiplex PCR; TCRdb's copy has only in-frame clones and lacks some. Of approximately 30,000 clones detected, roughly 87% appear once; the ten largest clones hold over 15%. The material was peripheral blood mononuclear cells, obtained before any cancer treatment. These TCRs come from a man aged 35-69 years with stage III lung adenocarcinoma.

The genes are TRBV18 and TRBJ2-2; no firm D call. V was trimmed by 2 bases and J by 7 bases, leaving 5 bases between them. This CDR3 region has 12 residues. Germline CDR1 reads KGHSH; CDR2 reads LQKENI. As DNA, the CDR3 is TGTGCCAGCTCACCAACCCTCGGGGAGCTGTTTTTT. Amino acids: CASSPTLGELFF.

V is TRBV6-6 and J is TRBJ1-4; TRBD1 might be the D (5 bases). With 10 bases removed from V and 5 bases from J, the gap between germline ends came to 14 bases. The CDR3 spans 13 residues. CDR1 MNHNY and CDR2 SVGAGI come from the germline V gene (reference sequence). The CDR3 reads CATSGTTNEKLFF. DNA for the CDR3: TGTGCCACATCCGGGACTACGAATGAAAAACTGTTTTTT.

The genes are TRBV25-1 and TRBJ1-1; 8 bases line up with TRBD1. Germline loops: CDR1 MGHDK, CDR2 SYGVNS. V shed 6 bases, J shed 2 bases, and the junction held 5 bases outside the gene matches. The CDR3 sequence is 14 residues long. Here the CDR3 DNA reads TGTGCCAGCAGAAGACAGGGGCTAAACACTGAAGCTTTCTTT. The encoded protein is CASRRQGLNTEAFF.

This sequence joins TRBV2 and TRBJ1-2; 10 nucleotides agree with TRBD1. The CDR3 contains 15 residues. Germline V lookup: CDR1 SNHLY, CDR2 FYNNEI. Unmatched junction bases numbered 13, after V lost 4 bases and J lost 11 bases. In DNA, the CDR3 is TGTGCCAGCAGTGTGTTGACGTGGACAGGGGGTTTGTACACCTTC. Translating gives CASSVLTWTGGLYTF.

The chain combines TRBV14 with TRBJ2-7; 8 positions match TRBD2. The junction had 17 bases not matched to a gene; V was cut back by 1 base and J by 6 bases. The CDR3 totals 18 residues. Germline-derived CDR1 and CDR2 are SGHDN and FVKESK. The CDR3 sequence: CASSQVRPGGGRPPEQYF. CDR3 nucleotide sequence: TGTGCCAGCAGCCAAGTTCGTCCGGGAGGGGGTCGTCCGCCCGAGCAGTACTTC.

This chain uses TRBV27 with TRBJ2-7, with 9 positions matching TRBD1. The germline V gene has CDR1 MNHEY and CDR2 SMNVEV (reference sequence). CDR3 size: 15 residues. V lost 5 bases, J lost 4 bases, and 9 bases stayed unmatched. CDR3: CASSPGTGSRYEQYF. CDR3 sequence (DNA): TGTGCCAGCAGTCCCGGGACAGGGTCGCGGTACGAGCAGTACTTC.

The rearrangement uses TRBV18 and TRBJ1-1, with a tentative D call TRBD1 (5 bases). The CDR3 sequence is 15 residues long. The V end was cut by 3 bases, the J end by 0 bases, with 11 bases between. The germline gives CDR1 KGHSH, CDR2 LQKENI. The CDR3 DNA is TGTGCCAGCTCACCCGGGGGGAATATGAACACTGAAGCTTTCTTT. Translated: CASSPGGNMNTEAFF.

The gene calls are TRBV6-6 and TRBJ1-6; tentative D call: TRBD1 (6 bases). This CDR3 has 14 amino acids. The V gene's germline CDR1 is MNHNY and CDR2 SVGAGI (reference sequence). Trimming left V 8 bases short and J 6 bases short, with 14 bases between. CDR3: CASLLDSRNSPLHF. The CDR3 coding sequence is TGTGCCAGCCTATTGGACAGCCGTAATTCACCCCTCCACTTT.

J is TRBJ1-3 and V is TRBV7-8; unclear D gene. The V end lost 5 bases, the J end lost 3 bases, and 5 bases lay between the germline ends. Germline assignment: CDR1 SGHVS and CDR2 FQNEAQ. The CDR3 spans 12 residues. The CDR3 bases are TGTGCCAGCAGCGAGGGTGGAAACACCATATATTTT. Translation gives CASSEGGNTIYF.

This chain connects TRBV27 to TRBJ1-5; 9 bases line up with TRBD1. After removal of 5 bases from V and 1 base from J, the junction contained 6 bases not matched to a gene. This CDR3 is built from 16 residues. The germline gives CDR1 MNHEY, CDR2 SMNVEV (reference sequence). The CDR3 sequence is CASSPWGQGSNQPQHF. The DNA for the CDR3 is TGTGCCAGCAGTCCGTGGGGACAGGGAAGCAATCAGCCCCAGCATTTT.

This clone came up a few times. The chain uses TRBV4-1 and TRBJ2-5; the D gene is possibly TRBD1 (6 bases). Trimming pared 3 bases from V and 5 bases from J, leaving 10 bases between. This CDR3 comprises 13 residues. CDR1 is MGHRA and CDR2 is YSYEKL in the germline V gene. CDR3 region: CASSQGQFETQYF. The CDR3 DNA sequence: TGCGCCAGCAGCCAGGGACAATTTGAGACCCAGTACTTC.

V gene TRBV20-1 combines with J gene TRBJ2-7; maybe TRBD1 (5 bases). This CDR3 has 11 residues. CDR1 DFQATT and CDR2 SNEGSKA come from the germline V gene (reference sequence). Between the trimmed V and J ends, which lost 6 bases and 3 bases, there was a span of 9 bases. CDR3 loop: CSAGDSYEQYF. The CDR3 DNA reads TGCAGTGCGGGCGACAGCTACGAGCAGTACTTC.

The V call is TRBV12-5, the J call TRBJ1-5; weak D call: TRBD1 (6 bases). Germline loops: CDR1 LGHNT, CDR2 FRNRAP. The CDR3 length is 14 residues. V lost 3 bases, J lost 4 bases, and 10 bases lay in between. CDR3 DNA: TGTGCTAGTGGTTTTGATCAGGGGAATCAGCCCCAGCATTTT. Its protein is CASGFDQGNQPQHF. The full variable domain, in which reference TRBV12-5 and TRBJ1-5 provide the parts outside the CDR3, is DARVTQTPRHKVTEMGQEVTMRCQPILGHNTVFWYRQTMMQGLELLAYFRNRAPLDDSGMPKDRFSAEMPDATLATLKIQPSEPRDSAVYFCASGFDQGNQPQHFGDGTRLSIL.

This clone was counted only a few times. The gene calls are TRBV4-3 and TRBJ2-7; 9 nucleotides match TRBD1. Germline CDR1 is LGHNA and CDR2 is YSLEER. This CDR3 has 15 residues. J gave up 3 bases and V 0 bases, and 3 bases lay outside the gene matches. The CDR3 DNA reads as TGCGCCAGCAGCCAAGATGTGGGACAGGGCTACGAGCAGTACTTC. Protein: CASSQDVGQGYEQYF.

The rearrangement links TRBV14 to TRBJ2-7; the D gene is possibly TRBD1 (6 bases). The germline CDR1 and CDR2 sequences are SGHDN and FVKESK. V lost 0 bases to trimming and J lost 3 bases, with 18 bases between them. This CDR3 has 17 amino acids. DNA for the CDR3: TGTGCCAGCAGCCAAGATTTCGGCCCGGGACAAGACTACGAGCAGTACTTC. Translating gives CASSQDFGPGQDYEQYF. Full variable domain (rest looked up from reference TRBV14 and TRBJ2-7): EAGVTQFPSHSVIEKGQTVTLRCDPISGHDNLYWYRRVMGKEIKFLLHFVKESKQDESGMPNNRFLAERTGGTYSTLKVQPAELEDSGVYFCASSQDFGPGQDYEQYFGPGTRLTVT.

The chain couples TRBV28 to TRBJ2-1, with D possibly matching TRBD1 (5 bases). Trimming cost V 6 bases and J 0 bases, with 18 bases left between them. Per the germline V gene, CDR1 is MDHEN and CDR2 is SYDVKM. The CDR3 length is 17 residues. The CDR3 here is CASSRKGQTSSYNEQFF. DNA of the CDR3: TGTGCCAGCAGCAGAAAAGGACAAACGAGCTCCTACAATGAGCAGTTCTTC.

This chain connects TRBV5-4 to TRBJ2-2; tentatively, D is TRBD1 or TRBD2 (5 bases each). This CDR3 is built from 16 residues. CDR1 is SGHNT and CDR2 is YYREEE in the germline V gene (reference sequence). The V gene lost 2 bases and the J gene lost 6 bases, with 17 bases spanning the gap. The CDR3 protein is CASSFRLGTDSGELFF. CDR3 in DNA: TGTGCCAGCAGCTTTCGTCTAGGGACCGACTCCGGGGAGCTGTTTTTT. The whole variable domain, remainder taken from reference TRBV5-4 and TRBJ2-2, is ETGVTQSPTHLIKTRGQQVTLRCSSQSGHNTVSWYQQALGQGPQFIFQYYREEENGRGNFPPRFSGLQFPNYSSELNVNALELDDSALYLCASSFRLGTDSGELFFGEGSRLTVL.

This sequence joins TRBV18 and TRBJ2-1, with 11 nucleotides matching TRBD2. The junction had 6 bases not matched to a gene; V was cut back by 3 bases and J by 2 bases. The CDR3 length is 17 residues. In germline, CDR1 is KGHSH, CDR2 LQKENI. Here the CDR3 DNA reads TGTGCCAGCTCACCGTTAGCGGGGGGGCCGACCTACAATGAGCAGTTCTTC. This gives the protein CASSPLAGGPTYNEQFF.

V usage is TRBV7-6 and J usage is TRBJ1-1, with D perhaps matching TRBD1 (6 bases). Germline values: CDR1 SGHVS, CDR2 FNYEAQ. The CDR3 runs to 17 residues. V was cut by 5 bases and J by 1 base, with 20 bases left in between. The CDR3 DNA is TGTGCCAGCAGCGAGAGACTCAGGGGCCAATCGAACACTGAAGCTTTCTTT. Translation gives CASSERLRGQSNTEAFF.

This clone was detected only once. CDR3 amino acids: CASSTTGASYNSPLHF. CDR3 in DNA: TGTGCCAGCAGTACAACAGGGGCCTCCTATAATTCACCCCTCCACTTT. The V gene is TRBV6-6, the J gene TRBJ1-6, with 7 bases fitting TRBD1. The CDR3 runs to 16 residues. The germline gives CDR1 MNHNY, CDR2 SVGAGI (reference sequence). With 5 bases clipped from V and 0 bases from J, the junction kept 4 bases outside the gene matches.

The chain uses TRBV28 and TRBJ1-2; a weak D match, TRBD1 (6 bases). This CDR3 comprises 14 residues. Looked up from germline, CDR1 is MDHEN and CDR2 is SYDVKM. Trimming removed 2 bases from V and 4 bases from J, with 11 bases in between. The CDR3 loop reads CASSLRDRTYGYTF. The CDR3 bases are TGTGCCAGCAGTTTACGAGACAGGACCTATGGCTACACCTTC.